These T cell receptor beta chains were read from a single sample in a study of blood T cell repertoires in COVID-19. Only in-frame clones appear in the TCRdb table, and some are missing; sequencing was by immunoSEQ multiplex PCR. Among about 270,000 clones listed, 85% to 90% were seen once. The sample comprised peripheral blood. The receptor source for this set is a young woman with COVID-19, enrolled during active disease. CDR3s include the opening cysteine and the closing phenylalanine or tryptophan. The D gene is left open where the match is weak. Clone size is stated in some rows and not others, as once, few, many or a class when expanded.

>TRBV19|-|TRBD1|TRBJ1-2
CASSIDHGQGVDHGYTF
TGTGCCAGTAGTATAGATCATGGACAGGGGGTAGACCATGGCTACACCTTC
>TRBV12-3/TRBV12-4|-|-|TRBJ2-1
CASSPSNEQFF
TGTGCCAGCAGCCCTAGCAATGAGCAGTTCTTC
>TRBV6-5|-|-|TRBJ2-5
CASTLNWGETQYF
TGTGCCAGCACCCTAAACTGGGGCGAGACCCAGTACTTC
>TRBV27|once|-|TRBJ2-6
CASSNRGSGANVLTF
TGTGCCAGCAGTAATAGGGGCTCTGGGGCCAACGTCCTGACTTTC
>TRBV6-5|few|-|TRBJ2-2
CASSYGGLGELFF
TGTGCCAGCAGTTACGGGGGCCTCGGGGAGCTGTTTTTT
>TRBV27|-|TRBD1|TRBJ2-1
CASSLRYGAGGKGEQFF
TGTGCCAGCAGTTTAAGGTACGGAGCAGGGGGCAAGGGGGAGCAGTTCTTC
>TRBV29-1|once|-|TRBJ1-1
CSVVSPRAQGAFF
TGCAGCGTCGTGAGCCCCCGGGCCCAGGGCGCTTTCTTT
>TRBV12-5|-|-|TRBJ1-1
CAGSFGGDTEAFF
TGTGCTGGGAGCTTCGGAGGGGACACTGAAGCTTTCTTT
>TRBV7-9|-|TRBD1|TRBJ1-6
CASSSDRQASPLHF
TGTGCCAGCAGCTCGGACAGGCAGGCATCACCCCTCCACTTT
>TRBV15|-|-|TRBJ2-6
CATSRVTVSSGANVLTF
TGTGCCACCAGCAGAGTAACAGTAAGCTCTGGGGCCAACGTCCTGACTTTC
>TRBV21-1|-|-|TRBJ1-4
CASSKPRQGGRNEKLFF
TGTGCCAGCAGCAAACCCAGACAGGGGGGACGTAATGAAAAACTGTTTTTT
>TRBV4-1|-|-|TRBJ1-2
CASSQEENFSMTIYGYTF
TGCGCCAGCAGCCAAGAGGAGAATTTCAGTATGACTATCTATGGCTACACCTTC
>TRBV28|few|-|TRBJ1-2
CVKAGLSKNSKFTNYGYTF
TGTGTCAAAGCGGGTCTCTCAAAAAACAGCAAATTCACTAACTATGGCTACACCTTC
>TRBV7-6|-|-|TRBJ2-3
CASSLGAAYSTDTQYF
TGTGCCAGCAGCTTAGGGGCAGCATACAGCACAGATACGCAGTATTTT
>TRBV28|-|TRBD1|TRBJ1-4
CASRLRRTGANEKLFF
TGTGCCAGCAGACTCCGTCGGACAGGGGCTAATGAAAAACTGTTTTTT
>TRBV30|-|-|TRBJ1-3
CAWSLTRNTIYF
TGTGCCTGGAGCCTAACCCGAAACACCATATATTTT
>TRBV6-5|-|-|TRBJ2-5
CASSTPTGSRTQYF
TGTGCCAGCAGTACCCCAACAGGGTCTAGGACCCAGTACTTC
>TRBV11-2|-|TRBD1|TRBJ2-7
CASSFPGQASYEQYF
TGTGCCAGCAGCTTCCCGGGACAGGCATCCTACGAGCAGTACTTC
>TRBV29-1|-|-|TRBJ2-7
CSAPQGNEQYF
TGCAGCGCCCCTCAGGGAAACGAGCAGTACTTC
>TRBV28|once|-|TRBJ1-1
CASSLGGLGEAFF
TGTGCCAGCAGTTTAGGGGGGTTAGGCGAAGCTTTCTTT
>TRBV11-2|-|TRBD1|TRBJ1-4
CASSVEDREKLFF
TGTGCCAGCAGCGTCGAGGACAGGGAAAAACTGTTTTTT
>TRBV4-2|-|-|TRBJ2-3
CASSQETSPAQYF
TGTGCCAGCAGCCAAGAAACGAGCCCGGCGCAGTATTTT
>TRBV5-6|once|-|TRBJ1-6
CASSRGGSTRNNSPLHF
TGTGCCAGCAGCCGGGGAGGTTCGACAAGAAATAATTCACCCCTCCACTTT
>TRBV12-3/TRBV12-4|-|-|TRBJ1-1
CASSLSGNTEAFF
TGTGCCAGCAGTTTGTCAGGGAACACTGAAGCTTTCTTT
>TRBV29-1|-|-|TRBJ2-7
CSVAGTNPYEQYF
TGCAGCGTTGCTGGGACAAATCCCTACGAGCAGTACTTC
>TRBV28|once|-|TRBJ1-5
CASIKMSRQLSQPQHF
TGTGCCAGCATAAAAATGTCCCGACAGCTAAGTCAGCCCCAGCATTTT
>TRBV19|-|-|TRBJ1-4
CASSTRQDPTEKLFF
TGTGCCAGTAGTACCCGACAGGACCCGACTGAAAAACTGTTTTTT
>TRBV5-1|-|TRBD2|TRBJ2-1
CASSAASGNYNEQFF
TGCGCCAGCAGCGCCGCTAGCGGAAATTACAATGAGCAGTTCTTC
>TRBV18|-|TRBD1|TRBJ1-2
CASSQVSRGVYGYTF
TGTGCCAGCTCACAGGTTTCCAGGGGGGTCTATGGCTACACCTTC
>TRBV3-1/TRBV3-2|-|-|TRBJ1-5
CASSQETGKQPQHF
TGTGCCAGCAGCCAAGAAACAGGGAAGCAGCCCCAGCATTTT
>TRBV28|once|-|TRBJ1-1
CASREGLNLEAFF
TGTGCCAGCAGAGAGGGATTGAATCTTGAAGCTTTCTTT
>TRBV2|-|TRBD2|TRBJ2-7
CASRRGRGRPYEQYF
TGTGCCAGCAGGAGAGGGAGGGGCCGCCCCTACGAGCAGTACTTC
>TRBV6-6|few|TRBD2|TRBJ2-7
CASSYSRGGNSYEQYF
TGTGCCAGCAGTTACTCCCGCGGGGGAAACTCCTACGAGCAGTACTTC
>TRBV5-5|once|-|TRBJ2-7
CASSILGTMTYEQYF
TGTGCCAGCAGCATCCTTGGGACAATGACCTACGAGCAGTACTTC